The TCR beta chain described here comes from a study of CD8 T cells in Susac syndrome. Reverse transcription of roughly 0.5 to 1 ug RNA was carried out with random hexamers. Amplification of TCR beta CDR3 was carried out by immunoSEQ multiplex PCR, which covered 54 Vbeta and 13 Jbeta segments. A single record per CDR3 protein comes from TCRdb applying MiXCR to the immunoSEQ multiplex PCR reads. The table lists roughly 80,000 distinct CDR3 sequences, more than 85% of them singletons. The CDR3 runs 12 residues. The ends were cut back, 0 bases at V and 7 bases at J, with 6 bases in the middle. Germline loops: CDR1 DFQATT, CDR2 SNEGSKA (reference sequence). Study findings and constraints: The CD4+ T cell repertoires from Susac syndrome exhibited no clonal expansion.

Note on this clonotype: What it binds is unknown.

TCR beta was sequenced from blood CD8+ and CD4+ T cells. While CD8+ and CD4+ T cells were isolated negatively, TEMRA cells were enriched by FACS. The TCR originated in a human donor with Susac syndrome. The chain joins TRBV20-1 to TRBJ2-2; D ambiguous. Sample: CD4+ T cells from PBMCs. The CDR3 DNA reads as TGCAGTGCTAGAGATCGGCTCGGGGAGCTGTTTTTT. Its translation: CSARDRLGELFF.